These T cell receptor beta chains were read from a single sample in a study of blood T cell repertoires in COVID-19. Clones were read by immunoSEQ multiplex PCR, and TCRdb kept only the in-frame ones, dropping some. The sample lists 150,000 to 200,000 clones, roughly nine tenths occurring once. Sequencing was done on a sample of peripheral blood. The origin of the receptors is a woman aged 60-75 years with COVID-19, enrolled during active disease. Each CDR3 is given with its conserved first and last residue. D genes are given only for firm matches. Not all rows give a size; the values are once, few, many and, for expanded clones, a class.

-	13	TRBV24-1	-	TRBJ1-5	CATAGDGNQPQHF	TGTGCCACGGCAGGGGACGGCAATCAGCCCCAGCATTTT
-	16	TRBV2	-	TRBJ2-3	CASSSDWGRSSDTQYF	TGTGCCAGCAGTTCAGATTGGGGGAGGAGTTCGGATACGCAGTATTTT
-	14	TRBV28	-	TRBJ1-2	CASQEGEANYGYTF	TGTGCCAGCCAAGAGGGTGAAGCTAACTATGGCTACACCTTC
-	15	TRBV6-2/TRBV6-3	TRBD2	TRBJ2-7	CASSRLAGGSYEQYF	TGTGCCAGCAGTCGACTAGCGGGAGGGAGCTACGAGCAGTACTTC
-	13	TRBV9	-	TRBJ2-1	CASSAGGYNEQFF	TGTGCCAGCAGCGCTGGCGGCTACAATGAGCAGTTCTTC
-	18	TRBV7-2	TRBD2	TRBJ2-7	CASSLAPGTSGSLYEQYF	TGTGCCAGCAGCTTAGCTCCCGGGACTAGCGGGAGTCTCTACGAGCAGTACTTC
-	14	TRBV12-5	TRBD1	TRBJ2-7	CASGLAGQLYEQYF	TGTGCTAGTGGTTTGGCGGGACAGCTCTACGAGCAGTACTTC
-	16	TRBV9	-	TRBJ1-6	CASSRHLGEAGSPLHF	TGTGCCAGCAGCCGCCATTTGGGGGAGGCCGGTTCACCCCTCCACTTT
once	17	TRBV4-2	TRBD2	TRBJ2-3	CASSWTLAGGPADTQYF	TGTGCCAGCAGCTGGACTCTAGCGGGAGGTCCCGCAGATACGCAGTATTTT
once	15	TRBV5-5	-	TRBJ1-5	CASSLADSSNQPQHF	TGTGCCAGCAGCTTGGCCGACAGTAGCAATCAGCCCCAGCATTTT
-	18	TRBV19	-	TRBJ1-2	CASSIPFLGDNPNYGYTF	TGTGCCAGTAGTATACCATTTCTTGGCGACAACCCCAACTATGGCTACACCTTC
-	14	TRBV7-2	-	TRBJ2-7	CASSLGALLYEQYF	TGTGCCAGCAGCTTAGGTGCTCTACTTTACGAGCAGTACTTC
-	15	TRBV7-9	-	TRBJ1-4	CASSLGGTFNEKLFF	TGTGCCAGCAGCTTAGGCGGGACGTTTAATGAAAAACTGTTTTTT
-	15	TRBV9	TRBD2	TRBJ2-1	CASSAGTSGVNEQFF	TGTGCCAGCAGCGCGGGGACTAGCGGAGTTAATGAGCAGTTCTTC
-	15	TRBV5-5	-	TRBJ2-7	CASSSPSGLTYEQYF	TGTGCCAGCAGCTCCCCGAGCGGGCTCACCTACGAGCAGTACTTC
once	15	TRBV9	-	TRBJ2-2	CASSVDLDFTGELFF	TGTGCCAGCAGCGTAGATCTAGATTTCACCGGGGAGCTGTTTTTT
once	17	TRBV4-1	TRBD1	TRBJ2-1	CASSPPGTAIPYNEQFF	TGCGCCAGCAGCCCACCCGGGACAGCGATTCCCTACAATGAGCAGTTCTTC
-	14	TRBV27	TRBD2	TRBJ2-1	CASSGLAGAAEQFF	TGTGCCAGCAGTGGACTAGCGGGAGCCGCTGAGCAGTTCTTC
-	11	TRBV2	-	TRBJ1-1	CASSVKMEAFF	TGTGCCAGCAGTGTAAAAATGGAAGCTTTCTTT
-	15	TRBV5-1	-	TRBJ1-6	CASSLVSPQISPLHF	TGCGCCAGCAGCTTGGTGTCCCCCCAAATTTCACCCCTCCACTTT
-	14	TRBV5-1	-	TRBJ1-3	CASSLEGFRNTIYF	TGCGCCAGCAGCTTGGAGGGGTTTCGAAACACCATATATTTT
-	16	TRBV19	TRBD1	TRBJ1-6	CASSPSDRGLNSPLHF	TGTGCCAGTAGTCCCTCGGACAGGGGGCTGAATTCACCCCTCCACTTT
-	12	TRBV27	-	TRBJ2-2	CASSFSVGELFF	TGTGCCAGCAGTTTCTCCGTCGGGGAGCTGTTTTTT
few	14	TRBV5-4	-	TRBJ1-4	CASSQRGGGEKLFF	TGTGCCAGCAGCCAACGTGGTGGAGGTGAAAAACTGTTTTTT
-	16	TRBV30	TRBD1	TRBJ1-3	CAWSVGQGISGNTIYF	TGTGCCTGGAGTGTAGGACAGGGGATCTCTGGAAACACCATATATTTT
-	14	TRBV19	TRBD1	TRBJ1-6	CASRGQGRGSPLHF	TGTGCCAGTCGGGGACAGGGAAGAGGATCACCCCTCCACTTT
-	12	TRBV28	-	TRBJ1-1	CASNSGNTEAFF	TGTGCCAGCAACTCGGGGAACACTGAAGCTTTCTTT
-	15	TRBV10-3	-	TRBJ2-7	CAISDGLGATYEQYF	TGTGCCATCAGTGATGGGTTGGGAGCCACCTACGAGCAGTACTTC
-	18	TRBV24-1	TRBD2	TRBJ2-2	CATGPWTSGPHPTGELFF	TGTGCCACCGGCCCCTGGACTAGCGGCCCTCACCCCACCGGGGAGCTGTTTTTT
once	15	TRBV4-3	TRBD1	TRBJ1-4	CASSNRQGPNEKLFF	TGCGCCAGCAGCAACCGACAGGGCCCTAATGAAAAACTGTTTTTT
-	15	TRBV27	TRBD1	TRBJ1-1	CASSLGTGGRTEAFF	TGTGCCAGCAGTTTGGGGACAGGCGGGCGTACTGAAGCTTTCTTT
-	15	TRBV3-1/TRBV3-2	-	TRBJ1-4	CASSRRTPWGEKLFF	TGTGCCAGCAGCCGTCGGACACCCTGGGGTGAAAAACTGTTTTTT
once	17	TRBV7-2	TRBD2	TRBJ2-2	CASSPAVSAGATGELFF	TGTGCCAGCAGCCCGGCGGTCTCAGCGGGAGCCACCGGGGAGCTGTTTTTT
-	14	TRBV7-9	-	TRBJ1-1	CASTNYRANTEAFF	TGTGCCAGCACCAACTACAGGGCGAACACTGAAGCTTTCTTT
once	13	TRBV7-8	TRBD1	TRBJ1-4	CASLGQTSEKLFF	TGTGCCAGCTTGGGACAGACGAGTGAAAAACTGTTTTTT
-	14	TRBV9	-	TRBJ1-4	CASSVGRASEKLFF	TGTGCCAGCAGCGTAGGCAGGGCTAGTGAAAAACTGTTTTTT
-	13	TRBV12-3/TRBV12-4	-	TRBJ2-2	CASSLVGPGELFF	TGTGCCAGCAGTCTCGTGGGCCCCGGGGAGCTGTTTTTT
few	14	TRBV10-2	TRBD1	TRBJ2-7	CASRGTGTLHEQYF	TGCGCCAGCAGGGGGACAGGTACTCTTCACGAGCAGTACTTC
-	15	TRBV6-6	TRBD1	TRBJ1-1	CASSYPQTGGTEAFF	TGTGCCAGCAGTTACCCCCAGACAGGGGGTACTGAAGCTTTCTTT
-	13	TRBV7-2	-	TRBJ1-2	CASSLRGIGGYTF	TGTGCCAGCAGCTTACGGGGGATCGGAGGCTACACCTTC
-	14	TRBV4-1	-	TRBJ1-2	CASSQAGAQYGYTF	TGCGCCAGCAGCCAAGCAGGGGCGCAATATGGCTACACCTTC
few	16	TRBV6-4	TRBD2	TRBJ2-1	CASSDSGGRGHNEQFF	TGTGCCAGCAGTGACTCCGGCGGGAGGGGACACAATGAGCAGTTCTTC
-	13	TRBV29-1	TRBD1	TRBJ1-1	CSVGGQGTTEAFF	TGCAGCGTTGGGGGACAGGGAACCACTGAAGCTTTCTTT
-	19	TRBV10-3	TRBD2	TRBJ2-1	CAISEGVRASGRKINEQFF	TGTGCCATCAGTGAGGGCGTCAGGGCGAGCGGGAGGAAGATAAATGAGCAGTTCTTC
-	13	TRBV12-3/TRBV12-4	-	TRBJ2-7	CASSLGQTYEQYF	TGTGCCAGCAGTTTAGGGCAGACCTACGAGCAGTACTTC
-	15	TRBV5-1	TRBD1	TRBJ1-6	CASSRWTGEDSPLHF	TGCGCCAGCAGCCGCTGGACAGGGGAGGATTCACCCCTCCACTTT
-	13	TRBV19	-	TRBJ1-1	CASSIQTNTEAFF	TGTGCCAGTAGTATACAGACTAACACTGAAGCTTTCTTT
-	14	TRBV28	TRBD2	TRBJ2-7	CASRGLASNYEQYF	TGTGCCAGCAGAGGACTAGCGAGCAACTACGAGCAGTACTTC
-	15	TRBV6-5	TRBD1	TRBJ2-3	CASSPQGALADTQYF	TGTGCCAGCAGTCCACAGGGGGCATTAGCAGATACGCAGTATTTT
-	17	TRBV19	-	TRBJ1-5	CASSPTPSTGFIQPQHF	TGTGCCAGTAGTCCAACGCCCTCGACAGGCTTCATACAGCCCCAGCATTTT
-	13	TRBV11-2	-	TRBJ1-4	CASSLEASKLLFF	TGTGCCAGCAGCTTAGAAGCCTCTAAGCTACTGTTTTTT
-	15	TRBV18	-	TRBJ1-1	CASSDRLVEEAEAFF	TGTGCCAGCTCAGACCGCCTTGTTGAGGAGGCCGAAGCTTTCTTT
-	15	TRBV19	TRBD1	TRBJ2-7	CASSSRTGTLGEQYF	TGTGCCAGTAGTTCCCGGACAGGTACCCTGGGGGAGCAGTACTTC
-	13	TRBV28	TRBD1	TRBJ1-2	CASSLGTVYGYTF	TGTGCCAGCAGTTTAGGGACAGTCTATGGCTACACCTTC
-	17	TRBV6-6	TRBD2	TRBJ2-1	CASSRRPGAGGPDEQFF	TGTGCCAGCAGTCGGCGGCCGGGGGCGGGAGGGCCCGATGAGCAGTTCTTC
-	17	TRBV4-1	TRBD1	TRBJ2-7	CASSQVLPTGAAPEQYF	TGCGCCAGCAGCCAAGTTCTTCCGACAGGGGCTGCCCCCGAGCAGTACTTC
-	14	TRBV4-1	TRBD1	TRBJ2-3	CASSRDRVQDTQYF	TGCGCCAGCAGCCGGGACAGGGTCCAAGATACGCAGTATTTT
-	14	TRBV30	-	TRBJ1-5	CAWGLGVSNQPQHF	TGTGCCTGGGGATTAGGGGTCAGCAATCAGCCCCAGCATTTT
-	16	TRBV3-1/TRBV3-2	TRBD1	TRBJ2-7	CASSQDRTGVSHEQYF	TGTGCCAGCAGCCAAGATCGGACAGGAGTTAGTCACGAGCAGTACTTC